The 25 T cell receptor beta chains reported below all come from one sample, sequenced in a study of OX40 agonist ivuxolimab in advanced cancers. Libraries were prepared through the immunoSEQ multiplex PCR assay. Drawn from immuneACCESS, this table holds only the in-frame rearrangements with V and J called that TCRdb kept. Clones are partly lost; checked studies trace under half to an unresolved V gene and leave the rest unexplained. The sample table records roughly 56,000 clones; approximately 88% of these occur just once. The ten largest account for approximately 0.61% of the sample. Sample: CD4+ or CD8+ T cells sorted from blood, taken in a trial of the OX40 agonist ivuxolimab. These receptors were obtained from an adult with an advanced solid tumor such as melanoma, head and neck, liver or kidney cancer.

V gene TRBV6-5 combines with J gene TRBJ2-2; TRBD2 agrees at 8 bases. The CDR3 is 15 amino acids. After removal of 4 bases from V and 8 bases from J, the junction contained 9 bases not matched to a gene. Germline assignment: CDR1 MNHEY and CDR2 SVGAGI. CDR3 coding DNA: TGTGCCAGCAGTTTAGCGGGATCTAGAACGGGGGAGCTGTTTTTT. This codes for CASSLAGSRTGELFF.

This clone was recorded only once. This sequence joins TRBV7-3 and TRBJ1-1; TRBD1 matches 10 bases. Per germline, CDR1 SGHTA and CDR2 FQGTGA. CDR3 length: 14 residues. V lost 4 bases, J lost 5 bases, and 4 bases stayed unmatched. The CDR3 loop reads CASSSRTGGTEAFF. CDR3 coding DNA: TGTGCCAGCAGCTCGCGGACAGGGGGGACTGAAGCTTTCTTT.

This chain connects TRBV9 to TRBJ2-7; the match to TRBD2 covers 7 bases. Per germline, CDR1 SGDLS and CDR2 YYNGEE. The trim removed 2 bases at V and 3 bases at J, leaving 5 bases unmatched. This CDR3 is built from 14 residues. In DNA form, the CDR3 reads TGTGCCAGCAGCGTTACAGCGGGGCTCTACGAGCAGTACTTC. This codes for CASSVTAGLYEQYF.

This chain links TRBV19 with TRBJ2-1; D may be TRBD1 or TRBD2 (6 bases each). CDR1 is LNHDA, CDR2 SQIVND, per germline (reference sequence). This CDR3 is built from 17 residues. V was trimmed by 0 bases and J by 5 bases, leaving 17 bases between them. The CDR3 DNA reads as TGTGCCAGTAGTATAGATAACTCGGGGGCCCCCCACAATGAGCAGTTCTTC. Its translation is CASSIDNSGAPHNEQFF.

This clone was seen only a few times. The CDR3 loop reads CASSFLGGNEQFF. The CDR3 DNA sequence: TGTGCCAGCAGCTTCTTGGGAGGAAATGAGCAGTTCTTC. V gene TRBV7-9 combines with J gene TRBJ2-1; D is perhaps TRBD2 (6 bases). Trimming cost V 3 bases and J 7 bases, with 10 bases left between them. CDR1 SEHNR and CDR2 FQNEAQ come from the germline V gene (reference sequence). The CDR3 is 13 amino acids.

The chain is built from TRBV6-1 and TRBJ2-7; no clear D gene. V gave up 9 bases and J gave up 0 bases, with 9 bases separating them. The CDR3 spans 12 residues. Germline assignment: CDR1 MNHNS and CDR2 SASEGT. For the CDR3, the DNA is TGTGCCAGTAGACAAACCTCCTACGAGCAGTACTTC. Amino acids: CASRQTSYEQYF.

This chain links TRBV11-2 with TRBJ2-6, with a tentative D call TRBD2 (5 bases). V lost 0 bases, J lost 1 base, and 10 bases lay in between. Germline CDR1 SGHAT, CDR2 FQNNGV. The CDR3 covers 17 residues. In DNA, the CDR3 is TGTGCCAGCAGCTTAGATATTCCGGGATCTGGGGCCAACGTCCTGACTTTC. Protein sequence: CASSLDIPGSGANVLTF.

V gene TRBV9 combines with J gene TRBJ2-1; 9 positions agree with TRBD2. The germline CDR1 and CDR2 sequences are SGDLS and YYNGEE. The CDR3 has 16 amino acids. With V trimmed by 0 bases and J by 5 bases, 6 bases remained unmatched. The chain's CDR3 is CASSVALIAGDNEQFF. CDR3 nucleotides: TGTGCCAGCAGCGTAGCTTTGATAGCGGGAGACAATGAGCAGTTCTTC.

This clone was observed once. The V gene is TRBV11-2, the J gene TRBJ2-3; 7 bases agree with TRBD1. Germline CDR1 and CDR2: SGHAT and FQNNGV. This CDR3 is 15 amino acids long. The trim removed 4 bases at V and 3 bases at J, leaving 7 bases unmatched. The chain's CDR3 is CASSSQGLGTDTQYF. The CDR3 DNA is TGTGCCAGCAGCTCACAGGGGTTGGGGACAGATACGCAGTATTTT. The complete variable domain, with remaining parts taken from reference TRBV11-2 and TRBJ2-3, reads EAGVAQSPRYKIIEKRQSVAFWCNPISGHATLYWYQQILGQGPKLLIQFQNNGVVDDSQLPKDRFSAERLKGVDSTLKIQPAKLEDSAVYLCASSSQGLGTDTQYFGPGTRLTVL.

The rearrangement links TRBV5-1 to TRBJ2-7; D not certain. Trimming left V 4 bases short and J 4 bases short, with 21 bases between. The CDR3 spans 16 residues. Per the germline V gene, CDR1 is SGHRS and CDR2 is YFSETQ. The DNA for the CDR3 is TGCGCCAGCAGCGCCTCCCCCGGTGTTGGCGAATACGAGCAGTACTTC. Protein product: CASSASPGVGEYEQYF.

The chain combines TRBV5-8 with TRBJ2-5, with D hard to call. The CDR3 is made up of 13 amino acids. Germline CDR1 SGHTS, CDR2 YDEGEE. Trimming shortened V by 2 bases and J by 2 bases, and 7 bases separated the two germline ends. The DNA of the CDR3 is TGTGCCAGCAGCTTTAACAGACAAGAGACCCAGTACTTC. This sequence encodes CASSFNRQETQYF. The full variable domain, in which reference TRBV5-8 and TRBJ2-5 provide the parts outside the CDR3, is EAGVTQSPTHLIKTRGQQATLRCSPISGHTSVYWYQQALGLGLQFLLWYDEGEERNRGNFPPRFSGRQFPNYSSELNVNALELEDSALYLCASSFNRQETQYFGPGTRLLVL.

The gene calls are TRBV27 and TRBJ2-5; 10 nucleotides match TRBD2. CDR1 is MNHEY, CDR2 SMNVEV, per germline (reference sequence). The junction had 8 bases not matched to a gene; V was cut back by 6 bases and J by 4 bases. CDR3 size: 15 residues. CDR3 DNA sequence: TGTGCCAGCAGAAATATAAGGACTAGCGGAGAGACCCAGTACTTC. As protein: CASRNIRTSGETQYF.

The chain links TRBV9 to TRBJ1-5, with D possibly matching TRBD1 (6 bases). CDR1 and CDR2 from the germline V gene are SGDLS and YYNGEE. V was clipped by 3 bases and J by 0 bases, with 10 bases between them. This CDR3 spans 15 amino acids. The CDR3 here is CASSAGQYSNQPQHF. Here the CDR3 DNA reads TGTGCCAGCAGCGCAGGACAGTATAGCAATCAGCCCCAGCATTTT.

The chain employs TRBV5-1 and TRBJ2-3; perhaps TRBD1 as D (5 bases). Germline loops: CDR1 SGHRS, CDR2 YFSETQ. V was clipped by 5 bases and J by 6 bases, with 7 bases between them. The length of the CDR3 is 11 residues. CDR3 in amino acids: CASSYRDTQYF. The CDR3 DNA sequence: TGCGCCAGCAGTTACAGGGATACGCAGTATTTT. Based on the CDR3 plus reference TRBV5-1 and TRBJ2-3, the full variable domain is KAGVTQTPRYLIKTRGQQVTLSCSPISGHRSVSWYQQTPGQGLQFLFEYFSETQRNKGNFPGRFSGRQFSNSRSEMNVSTLELGDSALYLCASSYRDTQYFGPGTRLTVL.

V and J are TRBV5-4 and TRBJ2-4; D perhaps matches TRBD2 (6 bases). This CDR3 spans 15 amino acids. Germline V gene data show CDR1 as SGHNT and CDR2 as YYREEE (reference sequence). V was clipped by 4 bases and J by 6 bases, with 17 bases between them. CDR3 sequence: CASSPARGDLNIQYF. The CDR3 coding sequence is TGTGCCAGCAGCCCCGCGCGGGGCGACCTAAACATTCAGTACTTC.

This chain links TRBV5-1 with TRBJ2-1, with 8 bases that match TRBD1. The CDR3 has 17 amino acids. CDR1 and CDR2 (germline): SGHRS, YFSETQ. J gave up 7 bases and V 0 bases, and 12 bases lay outside the gene matches. CDR3 nucleotides: TGCGCCAGCAGCTTGGGGAGGTTCCAGGGGGCTTTAAATGAGCAGTTCTTC. Protein product: CASSLGRFQGALNEQFF.

The chain is built from TRBV6-6 and TRBJ2-7; D is ambiguous. The CDR3 runs to 14 residues. V was cut by 5 bases and J by 6 bases, with 17 bases left in between. Germline V CDR1 and CDR2: MNHNY, SVGAGI (reference sequence). CDR3: CASSLGRKLGEQYF. The DNA of the CDR3 is TGTGCCAGCAGTCTAGGACGGAAATTAGGCGAGCAGTACTTC.

The chain links TRBV19 to TRBJ1-1; D is possibly TRBD1 (6 bases). Looked up from germline, CDR1 is LNHDA and CDR2 is SQIVND (reference sequence). This CDR3 is 15 amino acids long. V lost 4 bases to trimming and J lost 0 bases, with 12 bases between them. The CDR3 DNA reads as TGTGCCAGTAGTACCCTCGGACAGTTGAACACTGAAGCTTTCTTT. Protein: CASSTLGQLNTEAFF.

This chain uses TRBV27 with TRBJ2-5, with unresolved D. This CDR3 comprises 12 residues. Germline CDR1 is MNHEY and CDR2 is SMNVEV (reference sequence). V was clipped by 0 bases and J by 7 bases, with 6 bases between them. In DNA, the CDR3 is TGTGCCAGCAGTTTATCGATGTCGACCCAGTACTTC. Encoded protein: CASSLSMSTQYF.

This clone was detected once. The CDR3 protein is CAIAGAYEQYF. The CDR3 nucleotides read TGTGCCATCGCAGGGGCCTACGAGCAGTACTTC. The V call is TRBV10-3, the J call TRBJ2-7; tentative D call: TRBD1 (6 bases). Germline values: CDR1 ENHRY, CDR2 SYGVKD. V dropped 8 bases and J dropped 2 bases, with 7 bases sitting between them. CDR3 size: 11 residues.

The gene calls are TRBV4-1 and TRBJ1-2; weak D call: TRBD1 (5 bases). Germline loops: CDR1 MGHRA, CDR2 YSYEKL. V lost 0 bases and J 4 bases, leaving 18 bases between the germline ends. This CDR3 is 17 amino acids long. In DNA form, the CDR3 reads TGCGCCAGCAGCCAAGATTTAATTGGGAGGGACCTCTATGGCTACACCTTC. It translates to CASSQDLIGRDLYGYTF.

A single count supports this clone. This chain links TRBV28 with TRBJ2-7; D perhaps matches TRBD1 (6 bases). Trimming left V 5 bases short and J 2 bases short, with 7 bases between. The germline V gene has CDR1 MDHEN and CDR2 SYDVKM. The CDR3 runs 12 residues. The DNA of the CDR3 is TGTGCCAGCAGTACAGGGACCTACGAGCAGTACTTC. As protein: CASSTGTYEQYF.

This chain links TRBV18 with TRBJ2-3, with a weak D call TRBD1 (6 bases). Trimming shortened V by 3 bases and J by 9 bases, and 13 bases separated the two germline ends. Germline V gene lookup returns CDR1 KGHSH and CDR2 LQKENI. CDR3 length equals 13 residues. CDR3 in DNA: TGTGCCAGCTCACCCCCGACAGGCCCGACGCAGTATTTT. Protein product: CASSPPTGPTQYF.

The V call is TRBV4-2, the J call TRBJ2-5; TRBD1 might be the D (5 bases). Germline CDR1 and CDR2: LGHNA and YNFKEQ. The CDR3 loop spans 14 amino acids. Trimming left V 4 bases short and J 2 bases short, with 11 bases between. This CDR3 is CASSPHRGQETQYF. CDR3 sequence (DNA): TGTGCCAGCAGCCCTCATAGGGGTCAAGAGACCCAGTACTTC.

V gene TRBV7-2 combines with J gene TRBJ2-2; 7 bases line up with TRBD2. Unmatched junction bases numbered 5, after V lost 5 bases and J lost 5 bases. The CDR3 length is 14 residues. CDR1 is SGHTA and CDR2 is FQGNSA in the germline V gene. CDR3 loop: CASSPRGGTGELFF. Written as DNA, the CDR3 is TGTGCCAGCAGCCCCCGCGGGGGAACCGGGGAGCTGTTTTTT.